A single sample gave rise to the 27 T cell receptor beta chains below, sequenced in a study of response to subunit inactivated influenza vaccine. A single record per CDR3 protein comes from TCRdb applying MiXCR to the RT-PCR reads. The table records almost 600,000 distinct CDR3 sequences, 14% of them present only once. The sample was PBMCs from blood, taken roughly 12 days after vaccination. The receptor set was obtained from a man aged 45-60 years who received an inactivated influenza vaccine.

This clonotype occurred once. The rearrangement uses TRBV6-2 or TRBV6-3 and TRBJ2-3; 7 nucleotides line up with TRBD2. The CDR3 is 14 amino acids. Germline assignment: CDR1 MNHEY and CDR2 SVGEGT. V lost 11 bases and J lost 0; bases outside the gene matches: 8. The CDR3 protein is CAGRLAESTDTQYF. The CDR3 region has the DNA TGTGCCGGACGTCTAGCGGAAAGCACAGATACGCAGTATTTT.

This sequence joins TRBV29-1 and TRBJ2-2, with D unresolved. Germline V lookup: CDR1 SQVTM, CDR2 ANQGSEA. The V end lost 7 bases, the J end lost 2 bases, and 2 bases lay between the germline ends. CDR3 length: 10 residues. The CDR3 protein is CSDNTGELFF. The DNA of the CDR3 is TGCAGCGACAACACCGGGGAGCTGTTTTTT.

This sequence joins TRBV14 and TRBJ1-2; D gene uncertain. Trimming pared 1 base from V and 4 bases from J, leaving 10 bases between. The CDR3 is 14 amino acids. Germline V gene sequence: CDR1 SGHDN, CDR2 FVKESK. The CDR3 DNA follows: TGTGCCAGCAGCCAAGGCGGATCTCTCTATGGCTACACCTTC. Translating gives CASSQGGSLYGYTF.

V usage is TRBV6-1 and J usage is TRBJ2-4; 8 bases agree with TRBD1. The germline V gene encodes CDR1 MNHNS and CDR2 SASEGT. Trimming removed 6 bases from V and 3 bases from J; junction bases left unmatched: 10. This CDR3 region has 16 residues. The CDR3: CASSPRAGGVKNIQYF. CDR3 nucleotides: TGTGCCAGCAGCCCCCGGGCAGGGGGCGTCAAAAACATTCAGTACTTC.

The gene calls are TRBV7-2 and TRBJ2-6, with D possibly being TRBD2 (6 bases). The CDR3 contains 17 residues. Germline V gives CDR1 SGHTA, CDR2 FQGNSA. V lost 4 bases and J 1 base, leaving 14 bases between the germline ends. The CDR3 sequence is CASSSFGGSSGANVLTF. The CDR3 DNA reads TGTGCCAGCAGCTCGTTCGGGGGTAGTTCTGGGGCCAACGTCCTGACTTTC.

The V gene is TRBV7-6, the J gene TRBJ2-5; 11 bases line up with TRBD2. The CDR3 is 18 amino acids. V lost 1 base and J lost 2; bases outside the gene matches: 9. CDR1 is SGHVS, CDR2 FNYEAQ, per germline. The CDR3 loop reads CASSLGLLAGEGQETQYF. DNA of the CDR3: TGTGCCAGCAGCTTAGGTCTACTAGCGGGAGAGGGGCAAGAGACCCAGTACTTC.

The CDR3: CASSYTGLREDTQYF. The CDR3 DNA reads as TGTGCCAGCAGCTACACAGGGTTACGGGAGGATACGCAGTATTTT. The chain couples TRBV7-9 to TRBJ2-3; tentatively, D is TRBD1 or TRBD2 (6 bases each). The germline V gene has CDR1 SEHNR and CDR2 FQNEAQ (reference sequence). V was clipped by 4 bases and J by 6 bases, with 17 bases between them. This CDR3 region has 15 residues. Variable domain in full (rest from reference TRBV7-9 and TRBJ2-3): DTGVSQNPRHKITKRGQNVTFRCDPISEHNRLYWYRQTLGQGPEFLTYFQNEAQLEKSRLLSDRFSAERPKGSFSTLEIQRTEQGDSAMYLCASSYTGLREDTQYFGPGTRLTVL.

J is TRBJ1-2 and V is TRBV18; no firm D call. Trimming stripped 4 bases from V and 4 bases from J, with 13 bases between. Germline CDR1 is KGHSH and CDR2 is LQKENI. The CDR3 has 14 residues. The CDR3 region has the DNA TGTGCCAGCTCACTCACGCCCATCTTCTATGGCTACACCTTC. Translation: CASSLTPIFYGYTF.

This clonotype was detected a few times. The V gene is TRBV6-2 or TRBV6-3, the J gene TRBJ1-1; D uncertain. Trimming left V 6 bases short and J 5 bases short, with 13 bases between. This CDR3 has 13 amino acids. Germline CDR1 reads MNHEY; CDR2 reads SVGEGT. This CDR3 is CASSFTGRTEAFF. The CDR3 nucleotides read TGTGCCAGCAGCTTTACCGGAAGGACTGAAGCTTTCTTT.

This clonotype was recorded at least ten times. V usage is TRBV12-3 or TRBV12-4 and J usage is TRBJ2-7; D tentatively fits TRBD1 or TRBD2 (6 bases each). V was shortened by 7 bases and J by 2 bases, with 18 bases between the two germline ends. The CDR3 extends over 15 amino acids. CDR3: CASNLGGSPTYEQYF. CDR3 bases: TGTGCCAGCAATCTGGGGGGCTCCCCCACCTACGAGCAGTACTTC.

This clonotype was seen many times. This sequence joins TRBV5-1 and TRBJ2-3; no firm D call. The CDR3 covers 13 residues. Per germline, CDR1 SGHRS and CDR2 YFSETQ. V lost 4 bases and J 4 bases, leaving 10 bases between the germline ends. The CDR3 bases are TGCGCCAGCAGCGGAGAAAGAGCAGATACGCAGTATTTT. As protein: CASSGERADTQYF.

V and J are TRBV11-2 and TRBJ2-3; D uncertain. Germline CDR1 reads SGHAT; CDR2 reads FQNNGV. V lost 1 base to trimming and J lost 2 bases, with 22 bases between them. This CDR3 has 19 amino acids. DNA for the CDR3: TGTGCCAGCAGCTTAGGTCTGTTTTCGTGGGCAGGCTACACAGATACGCAGTATTTT. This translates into CASSLGLFSWAGYTDTQYF. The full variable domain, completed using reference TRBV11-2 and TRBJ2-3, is EAGVAQSPRYKIIEKRQSVAFWCNPISGHATLYWYQQILGQGPKLLIQFQNNGVVDDSQLPKDRFSAERLKGVDSTLKIQPAKLEDSAVYLCASSLGLFSWAGYTDTQYFGPGTRLTVL.

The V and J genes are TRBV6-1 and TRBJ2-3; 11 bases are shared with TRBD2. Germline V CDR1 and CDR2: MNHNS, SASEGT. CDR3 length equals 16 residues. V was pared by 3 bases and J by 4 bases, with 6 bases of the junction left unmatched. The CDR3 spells CASSDLAGGRADTQYF. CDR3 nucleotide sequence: TGTGCCAGCAGTGACTTAGCGGGGGGGCGTGCAGATACGCAGTATTTT.

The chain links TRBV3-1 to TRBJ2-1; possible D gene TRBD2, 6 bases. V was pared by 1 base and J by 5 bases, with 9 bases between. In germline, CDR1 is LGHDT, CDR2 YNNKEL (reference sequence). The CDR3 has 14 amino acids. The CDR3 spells CASSQATRNNEQFF. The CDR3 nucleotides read TGTGCCAGCAGCCAAGCGACTAGGAACAATGAGCAGTTCTTC.

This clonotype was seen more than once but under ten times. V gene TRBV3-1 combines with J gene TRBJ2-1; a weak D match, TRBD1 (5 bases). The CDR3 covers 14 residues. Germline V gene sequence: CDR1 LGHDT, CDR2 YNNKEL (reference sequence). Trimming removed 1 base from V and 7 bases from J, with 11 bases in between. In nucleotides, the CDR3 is TGTGCCAGCAGCCAAGGACAGCAAACTAATGAGCAGTTCTTC. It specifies CASSQGQQTNEQFF.

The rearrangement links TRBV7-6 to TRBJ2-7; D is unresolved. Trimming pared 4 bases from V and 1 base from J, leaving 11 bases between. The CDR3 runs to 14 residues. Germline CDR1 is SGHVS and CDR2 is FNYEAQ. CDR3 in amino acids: CASSYKADSYEQYF. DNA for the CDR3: TGTGCCAGCAGCTATAAGGCGGATTCCTACGAGCAGTACTTC.

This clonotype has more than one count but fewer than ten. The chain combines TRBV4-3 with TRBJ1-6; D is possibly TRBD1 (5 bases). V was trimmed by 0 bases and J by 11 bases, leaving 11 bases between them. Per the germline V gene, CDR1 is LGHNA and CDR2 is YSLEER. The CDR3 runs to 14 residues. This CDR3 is CASSQELRETPLHF. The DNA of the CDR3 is TGCGCCAGCAGCCAAGAGCTCAGGGAGACACCCCTCCACTTT.

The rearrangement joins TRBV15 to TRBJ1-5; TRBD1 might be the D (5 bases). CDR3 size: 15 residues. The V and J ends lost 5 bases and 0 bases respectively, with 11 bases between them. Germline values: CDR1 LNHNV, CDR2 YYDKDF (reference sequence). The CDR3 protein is CATSLGQYSNQPQHF. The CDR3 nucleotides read TGTGCCACCAGCCTCGGACAATATAGCAATCAGCCCCAGCATTTT.

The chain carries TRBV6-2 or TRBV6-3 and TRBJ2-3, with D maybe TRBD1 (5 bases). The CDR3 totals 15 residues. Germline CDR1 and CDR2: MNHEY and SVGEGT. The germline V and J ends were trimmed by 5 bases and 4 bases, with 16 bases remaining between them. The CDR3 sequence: CASSTGLGYPDTQYF. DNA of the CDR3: TGTGCCAGCAGTACAGGCCTTGGATATCCAGATACGCAGTATTTT.

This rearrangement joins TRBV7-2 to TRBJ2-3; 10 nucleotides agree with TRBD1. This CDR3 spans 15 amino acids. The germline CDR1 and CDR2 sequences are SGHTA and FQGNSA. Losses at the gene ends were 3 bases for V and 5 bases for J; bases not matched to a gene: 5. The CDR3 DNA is TGTGCCAGCAGCTTCCGGACAGGGGGAATAGATACGCAGTATTTT. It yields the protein CASSFRTGGIDTQYF.

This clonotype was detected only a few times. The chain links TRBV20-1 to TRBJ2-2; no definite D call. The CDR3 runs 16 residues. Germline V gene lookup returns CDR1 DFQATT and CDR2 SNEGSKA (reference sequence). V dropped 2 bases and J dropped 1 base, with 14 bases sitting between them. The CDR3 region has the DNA TGCAGTGCTAGATCAGGAGAGGCTCTGAACACCGGGGAGCTGTTTTTT. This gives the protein CSARSGEALNTGELFF.

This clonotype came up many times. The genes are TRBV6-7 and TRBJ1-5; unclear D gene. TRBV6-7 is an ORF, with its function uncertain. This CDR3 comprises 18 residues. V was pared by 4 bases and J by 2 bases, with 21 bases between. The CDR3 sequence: CASSSYSTIDGGNQPQHF. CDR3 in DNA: TGTGCCAGCAGTTCCTATTCAACTATAGACGGGGGCAATCAGCCCCAGCATTTT.

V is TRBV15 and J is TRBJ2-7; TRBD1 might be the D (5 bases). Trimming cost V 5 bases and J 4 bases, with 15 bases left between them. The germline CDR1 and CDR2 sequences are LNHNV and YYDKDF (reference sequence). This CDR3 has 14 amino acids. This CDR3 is CATSQTKGPYEQYF. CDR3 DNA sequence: TGTGCCACCAGCCAAACCAAGGGGCCTTACGAGCAGTACTTC.

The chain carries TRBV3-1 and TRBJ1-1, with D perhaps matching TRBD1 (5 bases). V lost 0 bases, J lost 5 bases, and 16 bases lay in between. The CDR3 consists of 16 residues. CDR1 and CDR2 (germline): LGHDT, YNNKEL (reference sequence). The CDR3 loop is CASSQDNTRGGTEAFF. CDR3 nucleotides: TGTGCCAGCAGCCAAGATAACACGAGGGGAGGAACTGAAGCTTTCTTT.

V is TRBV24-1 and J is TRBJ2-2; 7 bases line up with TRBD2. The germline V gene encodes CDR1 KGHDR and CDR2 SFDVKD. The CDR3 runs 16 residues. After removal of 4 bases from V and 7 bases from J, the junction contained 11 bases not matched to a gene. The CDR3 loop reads CATSDHGSGEGGELFF. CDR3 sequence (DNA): TGTGCCACCAGTGACCACGGGTCCGGGGAGGGCGGGGAGCTGTTTTTT.

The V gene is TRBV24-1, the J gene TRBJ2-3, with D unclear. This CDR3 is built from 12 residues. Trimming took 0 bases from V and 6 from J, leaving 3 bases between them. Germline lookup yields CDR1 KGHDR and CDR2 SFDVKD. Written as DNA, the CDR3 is TGTGCCACCAGTGATTTGGTGGATACGCAGTATTTT. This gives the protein CATSDLVDTQYF.

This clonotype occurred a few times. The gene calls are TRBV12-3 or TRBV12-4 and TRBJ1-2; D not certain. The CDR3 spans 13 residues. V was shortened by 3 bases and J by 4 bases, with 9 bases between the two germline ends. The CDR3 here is CASSLRLIYGYTF. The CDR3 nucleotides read TGTGCCAGCAGTTTGCGTCTGATCTATGGCTACACCTTC.